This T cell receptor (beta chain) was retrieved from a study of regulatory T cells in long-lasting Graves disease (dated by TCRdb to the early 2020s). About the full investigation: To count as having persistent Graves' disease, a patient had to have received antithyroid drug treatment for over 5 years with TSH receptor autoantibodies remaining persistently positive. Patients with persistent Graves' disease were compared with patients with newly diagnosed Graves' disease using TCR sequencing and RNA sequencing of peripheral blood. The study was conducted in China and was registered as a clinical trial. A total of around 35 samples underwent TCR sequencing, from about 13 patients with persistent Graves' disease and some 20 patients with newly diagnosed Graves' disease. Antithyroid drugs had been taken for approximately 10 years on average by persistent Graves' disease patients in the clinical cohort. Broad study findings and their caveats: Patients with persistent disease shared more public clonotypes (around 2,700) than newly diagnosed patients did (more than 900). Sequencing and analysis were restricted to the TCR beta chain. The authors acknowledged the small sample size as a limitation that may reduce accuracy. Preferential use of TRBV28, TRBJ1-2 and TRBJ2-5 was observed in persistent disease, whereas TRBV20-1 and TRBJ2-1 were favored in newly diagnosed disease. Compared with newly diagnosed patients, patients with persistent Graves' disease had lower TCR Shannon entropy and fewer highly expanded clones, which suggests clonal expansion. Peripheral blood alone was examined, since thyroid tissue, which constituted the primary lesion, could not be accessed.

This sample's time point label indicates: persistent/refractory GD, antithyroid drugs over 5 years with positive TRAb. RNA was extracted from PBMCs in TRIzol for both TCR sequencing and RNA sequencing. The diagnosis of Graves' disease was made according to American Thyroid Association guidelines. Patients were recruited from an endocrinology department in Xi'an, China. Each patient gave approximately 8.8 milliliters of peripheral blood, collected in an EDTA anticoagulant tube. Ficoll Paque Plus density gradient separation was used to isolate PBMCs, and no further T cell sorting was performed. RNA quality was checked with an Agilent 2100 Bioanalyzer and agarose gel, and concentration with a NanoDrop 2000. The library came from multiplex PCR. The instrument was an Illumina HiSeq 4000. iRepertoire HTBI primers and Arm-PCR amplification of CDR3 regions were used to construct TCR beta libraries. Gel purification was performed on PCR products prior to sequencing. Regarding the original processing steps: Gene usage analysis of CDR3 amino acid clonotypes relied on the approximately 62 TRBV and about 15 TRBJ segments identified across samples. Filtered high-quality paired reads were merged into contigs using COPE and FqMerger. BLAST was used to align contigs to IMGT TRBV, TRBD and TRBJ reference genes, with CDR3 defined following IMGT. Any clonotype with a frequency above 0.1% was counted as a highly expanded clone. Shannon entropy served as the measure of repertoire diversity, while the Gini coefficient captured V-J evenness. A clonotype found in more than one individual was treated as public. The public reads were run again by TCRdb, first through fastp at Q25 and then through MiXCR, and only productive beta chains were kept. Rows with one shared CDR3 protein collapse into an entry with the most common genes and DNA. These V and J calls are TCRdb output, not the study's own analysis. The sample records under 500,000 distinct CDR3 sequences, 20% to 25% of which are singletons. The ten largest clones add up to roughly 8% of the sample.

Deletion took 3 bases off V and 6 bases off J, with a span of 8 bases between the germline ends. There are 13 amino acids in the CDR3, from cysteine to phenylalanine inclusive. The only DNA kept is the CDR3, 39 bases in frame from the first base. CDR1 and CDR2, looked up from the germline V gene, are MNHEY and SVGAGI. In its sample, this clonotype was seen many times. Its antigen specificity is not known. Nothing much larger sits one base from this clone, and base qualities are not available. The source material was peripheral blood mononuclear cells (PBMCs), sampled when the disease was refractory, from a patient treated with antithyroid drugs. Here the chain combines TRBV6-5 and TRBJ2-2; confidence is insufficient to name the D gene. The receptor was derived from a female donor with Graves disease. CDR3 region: CASSYIVPGELFF. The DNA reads TGTGCCAGCAGTTATATCGTCCCCGGGGAGCTGTTTTTT.